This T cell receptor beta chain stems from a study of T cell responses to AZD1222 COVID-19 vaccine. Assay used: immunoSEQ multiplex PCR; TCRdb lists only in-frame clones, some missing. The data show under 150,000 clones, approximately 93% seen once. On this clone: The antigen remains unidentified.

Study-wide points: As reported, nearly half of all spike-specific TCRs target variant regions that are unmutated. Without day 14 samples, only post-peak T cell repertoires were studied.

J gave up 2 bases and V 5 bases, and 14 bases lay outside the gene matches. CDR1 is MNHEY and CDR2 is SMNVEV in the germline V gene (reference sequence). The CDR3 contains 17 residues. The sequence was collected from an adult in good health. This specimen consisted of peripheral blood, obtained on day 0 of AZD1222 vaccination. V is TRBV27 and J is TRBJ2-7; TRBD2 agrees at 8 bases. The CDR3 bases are TGTGCCAGCAGTCGACGTGCGAGCGGGGGCGCACCCTACGAGCAGTACTTC. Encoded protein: CASSRRASGGAPYEQYF.